The TCR beta chain described here comes from a study of T cells in Graves' hyperthyroidism and ophthalmopathy. Every diagnosis used clinical symptoms, serum thyroxine and TRAb, thyroid ultrasound and orbital computed tomography. Trimming pared 2 bases from V and 6 bases from J, leaving 16 bases between. The CDR3 covers 16 residues. Germline V gene lookup returns CDR1 MGHRA and CDR2 YSYEKL. Amplification of TCR beta CDR3 regions was performed using RNA transcripts as template. HTBI primers drove first-round RT-PCR of the TCR CDR3. From the multiplex PCR reads, TCRdb called clonotypes with MiXCR, one entry per CDR3 protein. The table shows hundreds of thousands of distinct CDR3 sequences, with more than 15% occurring only once.

This sequence was found in a woman in her late teens or twenties with Graves' ophthalmopathy. The V and J genes are TRBV4-1 and TRBJ1-4, with unresolved D. The material sequenced was blood. The CDR3 nucleotides read TGCGCCAGCAGCCAACCAAGGCCAGCGACATATGAAAAACTGTTTTTT. Protein sequence: CASSQPRPATYEKLFF.